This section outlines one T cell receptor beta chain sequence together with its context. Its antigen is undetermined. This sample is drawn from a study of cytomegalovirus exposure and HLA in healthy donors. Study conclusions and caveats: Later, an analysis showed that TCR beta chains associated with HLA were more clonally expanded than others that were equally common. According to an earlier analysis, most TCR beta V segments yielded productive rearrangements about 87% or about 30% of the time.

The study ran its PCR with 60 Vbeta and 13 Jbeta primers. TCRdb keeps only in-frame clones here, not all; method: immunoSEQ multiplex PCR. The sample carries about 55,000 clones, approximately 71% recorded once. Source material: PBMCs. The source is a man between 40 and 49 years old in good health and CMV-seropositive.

CDR3 sequence reads: CASSDRDREGYEQYF. In DNA form, the CDR3 reads TGTGCCAGCAGCGATCGGGACAGGGAAGGCTACGAGCAGTACTTC. V gene TRBV9 combines with J gene TRBJ2-7, with 9 nucleotides matching TRBD1. The CDR3 is made up of 15 amino acids. Germline assignment: CDR1 SGDLS and CDR2 YYNGEE. V was clipped by 3 bases and J by 3 bases; unmatched bases: 7. Filled out from reference TRBV9 and TRBJ2-7, the complete variable domain reads DSGVTQTPKHLITATGQRVTLRCSPRSGDLSVYWYQQSLDQGLQFLIQYYNGEERAKGNILERFSAQQFPDLHSELNLSSLELGDSALYFCASSDRDREGYEQYFGPGTRLTVT.